This is a list of T cell receptor beta chains from one sample in a study of cytomegalovirus exposure and HLA in healthy donors. The protocol was immunoSEQ multiplex PCR, while the TCRdb copy is restricted to in-frame clones and leaves out a portion. Recorded for this sample: some 130,000 clones. Material: PBMCs. The origin of the receptors is a woman aged 40 to 50 in good health and CMV-seropositive. Both conserved end residues are part of each CDR3. A D gene is named only where the DNA matches it firmly.

TRBJ2-1	TRBV4-1	-	CASSLEGGYSEQFF	TGCGCCAGCAGCCTAGAGGGAGGCTACAGTGAGCAGTTCTTC
TRBJ1-1	TRBV7-9	-	CASCQRGNTEAFF	TGTGCCAGCTGCCAACGGGGGAACACTGAAGCTTTCTTT
TRBJ1-2	TRBV19	TRBD1	CASSLTGGGNGYTF	TGTGCCAGTAGTCTGACAGGGGGCGGAAATGGCTACACCTTC
TRBJ1-1	TRBV5-6	-	CASSLEGYGEHTEAFF	TGTGCCAGCAGCTTGGAGGGTTACGGGGAGCACACTGAAGCTTTCTTT
TRBJ2-2	TRBV27	-	CASSLSPLAGDAGELFF	TGTGCCAGCAGTTTATCGCCCCTAGCAGGGGATGCCGGGGAGCTGTTTTTT
TRBJ2-3	TRBV5-4	-	CASSLGARDTDTQYF	TGTGCCAGCAGCTTGGGGGCCCGGGACACAGATACGCAGTATTTT
TRBJ1-1	TRBV28	-	CASSLPFNTEAFF	TGTGCCAGCAGTTTACCCTTTAACACTGAAGCTTTCTTT
TRBJ2-3	TRBV7-6	TRBD2	CASSLRGGMGTDTQYF	TGTGCCAGCAGCCTCCGGGGGGGGATGGGCACAGATACGCAGTATTTT
TRBJ2-7	TRBV29-1	-	CSVEVGGHEQYF	TGCAGCGTTGAAGTTGGGGGCCACGAGCAGTACTTC
TRBJ1-2	TRBV27	TRBD1	CASSSGQGHYGYTF	TGTGCCAGCAGTTCGGGACAGGGACACTATGGCTACACCTTC
TRBJ2-1	TRBV10-3	TRBD2	CAISRGLVEGNEQFF	TGTGCCATCAGCCGGGGACTAGTGGAGGGAAATGAGCAGTTCTTC
TRBJ2-4	TRBV6-5	-	CASSSTRGGKNIQYF	TGTGCCAGCAGCTCGACTAGGGGCGGAAAAAACATTCAGTACTTC
TRBJ2-7	TRBV28	TRBD2	CASILGGSPGEQYF	TGTGCCAGCATTCTAGGCGGGAGCCCGGGTGAGCAGTACTTC
TRBJ1-3	TRBV14	TRBD1	CASSLRTGVGNTIYF	TGTGCCAGCAGCCTCCGGACAGGGGTCGGAAACACCATATATTTT
TRBJ2-7	TRBV18	TRBD2	CASSVGPGGEQYF	TGTGCCAGCTCAGTGGGCCCGGGGGGCGAGCAGTACTTC
TRBJ2-7	TRBV7-8	-	CASSLRYRELAEQYF	TGTGCCAGCAGCTTAAGGTACAGGGAATTAGCCGAGCAGTACTTC
TRBJ1-3	TRBV19	-	CATVQGNTIYF	TGTGCCACCGTACAGGGAAACACCATATATTTT
TRBJ2-1	TRBV5-6	TRBD2	CASSAAGGTYNEQFF	TGTGCCAGCAGCGCAGCGGGAGGGACCTACAATGAGCAGTTCTTC
TRBJ2-3	TRBV7-9	TRBD1	CASSSRDRGGTDTQYF	TGTGCCAGCAGCTCCCGGGACAGGGGAGGCACAGATACGCAGTATTTT
TRBJ2-1	TRBV5-1	TRBD2	CASSLKAGGLVEQFF	TGCGCCAGCAGCTTGAAAGCGGGAGGGCTGGTTGAGCAGTTCTTC
TRBJ2-5	TRBV6-6	TRBD1	CASSFPDRGQETQYF	TGTGCCAGCAGTTTCCCGGACAGGGGGCAGGAGACCCAGTACTTC
TRBJ2-5	TRBV2	-	CASSGTSRGQTQYF	TGTGCCAGCAGTGGAACCTCGAGAGGTCAGACCCAGTACTTC
TRBJ2-7	TRBV11-2	TRBD2	CASSPGTSGRMYEQYF	TGTGCCAGCAGCCCGGGGACTAGCGGGAGGATGTACGAGCAGTACTTC
TRBJ1-2	TRBV5-6	-	CASSSQGVYGYTF	TGTGCCAGCAGCTCACAGGGAGTCTATGGCTACACCTTC
TRBJ1-2	TRBV6-5	-	CASSLGGRDGNYGYTF	TGTGCCAGCAGTTTAGGGGGGAGGGACGGGAACTATGGCTACACCTTC
TRBJ1-5	TRBV14	-	CASSQEHGKRPQHF	TGTGCCAGCAGCCAAGAACACGGGAAGCGGCCCCAGCATTTT
TRBJ1-1	TRBV9	-	CASSVGEGRTEAFF	TGTGCCAGCAGCGTAGGGGAAGGGAGAACTGAAGCTTTCTTT
TRBJ2-5	TRBV18	TRBD1	CASSPRTGIQETQYF	TGTGCCAGCTCACCAAGGACAGGCATCCAAGAGACCCAGTACTTC
TRBJ1-1	TRBV28	-	CASSLILGGSTEAFF	TGTGCCAGCAGTTTGATATTGGGGGGGAGCACTGAAGCTTTCTTT
TRBJ1-6	TRBV6-6	TRBD1	CASSPGGIENSPLHF	TGTGCCAGCAGTCCAGGGGGCATAGAGAATTCACCCCTCCACTTT
TRBJ2-1	TRBV12-5	TRBD2	CASGLEIAGAPYNEQFF	TGTGCTAGTGGTTTGGAAATAGCGGGAGCACCCTACAATGAGCAGTTCTTC
TRBJ2-7	TRBV7-2	TRBD1	CASSLDPGQGKGYEQYF	TGTGCCAGCAGCTTAGACCCAGGACAGGGGAAAGGCTACGAGCAGTACTTC
TRBJ2-5	TRBV5-1	-	CASSLWFQQELIQETQYF	TGCGCCAGCAGCTTATGGTTCCAACAGGAACTTATTCAAGAGACCCAGTACTTC
TRBJ1-2	TRBV11-1	-	CASSDNAPGVPYGYTF	TGTGCCAGCAGCGACAACGCCCCCGGGGTCCCCTATGGCTACACCTTC
TRBJ2-2	TRBV15	-	CATGDINPGELFF	TGTGCCACCGGAGATATAAACCCCGGGGAGCTGTTTTTT
TRBJ2-3	TRBV7-6	-	CASSLGVGADTQYF	TGTGCCAGCAGCCTAGGGGTAGGGGCCGATACGCAGTATTTT
TRBJ1-2	TRBV6-5	-	CASSYSAGDYTF	TGTGCCAGCAGTTACTCGGCAGGTGACTACACCTTC
TRBJ2-3	TRBV6-4	-	CASSDSSGRTDTQYF	TGTGCCAGCAGTGACTCGAGCGGTCGCACAGATACGCAGTATTTT
TRBJ1-5	TRBV28	-	CASSLGGAQPQHF	TGTGCCAGCAGTTTGGGAGGGGCCCAGCCCCAGCATTTT
TRBJ1-5	TRBV6-6	-	CASSYGSGNGNQPQHF	TGTGCCAGCAGTTACGGCAGTGGTAACGGCAATCAGCCCCAGCATTTT
TRBJ2-2	TRBV18	TRBD1	CASSLAGQGSGELFF	TGTGCCAGCTCACTCGCCGGACAGGGGTCCGGGGAGCTGTTTTTT
TRBJ2-3	TRBV7-9	TRBD2	CASSVHPSLAGGATDTQYF	TGTGCCAGCAGCGTACACCCGTCGCTAGCGGGAGGGGCCACAGATACGCAGTATTTT
TRBJ1-1	TRBV29-1	-	CSVERTEAEAFF	TGCAGCGTTGAAAGGACAGAGGCTGAAGCTTTCTTT
TRBJ2-2	TRBV11-3	-	CASSLNTGELFF	TGTGCCAGCAGCCTTAACACCGGGGAGCTGTTTTTT
TRBJ2-7	TRBV5-1	-	CASSLAQGPSLYF	TGCGCCAGCAGCTTGGCCCAGGGGCCATCTCTGTACTTC
TRBJ2-1	TRBV5-1	-	CASSIGSEQFF	TGCGCCAGCAGCATAGGGAGTGAGCAGTTCTTC
TRBJ2-1	TRBV10-2	-	CASIGLRSSYNEQFF	TGCGCCAGCATAGGACTTAGGAGCTCCTACAATGAGCAGTTCTTC
TRBJ2-3	TRBV6-4	TRBD2	CASSFTAGLSTDTQYF	TGTGCCAGCAGTTTCACAGCGGGACTGAGCACAGATACGCAGTATTTT
TRBJ2-1	TRBV7-3	TRBD2	CASSSPGLEVNEQFF	TGTGCCAGCAGCTCACCGGGACTAGAGGTGAATGAGCAGTTCTTC
TRBJ2-7	TRBV7-9	-	CASSLWGDEIYEQYF	TGTGCCAGCAGCCTCTGGGGCGACGAGATCTACGAGCAGTACTTC
TRBJ2-2	TRBV9	-	CASSNGQGGIGELFF	TGTGCCAGCAGTAATGGGCAGGGCGGTATTGGGGAGCTGTTTTTT
TRBJ2-1	TRBV19	TRBD2	CASSIRELAEAYNEQFF	TGTGCCAGTAGTATAAGGGAACTAGCGGAGGCGTACAATGAGCAGTTCTTC
TRBJ2-6	TRBV7-8	TRBD1	CASSPSQGASWGANVLTF	TGTGCCAGCAGCCCTTCACAGGGGGCTTCGTGGGGGGCCAACGTCCTGACTTTC
TRBJ2-7	TRBV7-9	-	CASSLGQGINEQYF	TGTGCCAGCAGCTTAGGGCAGGGGATCAACGAGCAGTACTTC
TRBJ2-6	TRBV13	-	CASSRREASLSGANVLTF	TGTGCCAGCAGCCGGCGGGAAGCCTCCCTGTCTGGGGCCAACGTCCTGACTTTC
TRBJ2-7	TRBV15	TRBD2	CATSRDMGRTSGGYEQYF	TGTGCCACCAGCAGAGATATGGGGAGGACTAGCGGGGGATACGAGCAGTACTTC
TRBJ1-4	TRBV4-1	-	CASSPIGGHRLVGEKLFF	TGCGCCAGCAGCCCGATTGGGGGACACCGTCTCGTGGGTGAAAAACTGTTTTTT
TRBJ1-2	TRBV7-2	-	CAGGGSGYTF	TGTGCCGGGGGGGGGAGCGGCTACACCTTC
TRBJ2-6	TRBV12-5	TRBD1	CARGRQGASGANVLTF	TGTGCTCGTGGGAGACAGGGGGCCTCTGGGGCCAACGTCCTGACTTTC